The table lists the clone carrying this TCR beta chain with a few counts. Its matching antigen is unknown. The record originates from a study of CD8+ T cells in alopecia areata. Findings and limits, study-wide: The study found TCR sharing across patients less clear than in mice, possibly for HLA reasons.

The CDR3 loop spans 10 amino acids. The germline gives CDR1 SNHLY, CDR2 FYNNEI. Trimming removed 8 bases from V and 10 bases from J, with 8 bases in between. RNA extraction and reverse transcription yielded cDNA as sequencing template. TCRdb's copy holds only in-frame clones and misses some; the assay was immunoSEQ multiplex PCR. The data contain about 150,000 clones, about three fifths of them singletons. What was sequenced was CD8+ T cells sorted from blood. The sequence derives from a human donor in good health. The chain employs TRBV2 and TRBJ2-2; D unclear. This CDR3 reads CASGPSELFF. The CDR3 DNA follows: TGTGCCAGCGGTCCTTCGGAGCTGTTTTTT.